This T cell receptor beta chain was retrieved from a study of shared clonotypes between healthy human individuals. TCRdb's copy holds only in-frame clones and misses some; the assay was immunoSEQ multiplex PCR. The sample includes approximately 1,500,000 clones, approximately 98% seen only once; the top ten take less than 0.55%. Overall study results and limits: Estimated clonotype richness was generally higher in naive than memory subsets. Tissues were not sampled, only blood, and their repertoires likely differ.

With regard to this clone: Antigen: not known.

The TCR comes from a man between 25 and 39 years old in good health. Sequences were obtained from naive CD4+ T cells sorted from blood. Subset meaning: CD45RA+ positively selected.

CDR3 DNA sequence: TGTGCCAGCTCCGCGGGAGGACGCTGGGGCGATGAGCAGTTCTTC. Translation gives CASSAGGRWGDEQFF. The rearrangement joins TRBV18 to TRBJ2-1; 8 bases fit TRBD2. V was pared by 6 bases and J by 8 bases, with 12 bases of the junction left unmatched. There are 15 residues in the CDR3. Germline CDR1 KGHSH, CDR2 LQKENI.